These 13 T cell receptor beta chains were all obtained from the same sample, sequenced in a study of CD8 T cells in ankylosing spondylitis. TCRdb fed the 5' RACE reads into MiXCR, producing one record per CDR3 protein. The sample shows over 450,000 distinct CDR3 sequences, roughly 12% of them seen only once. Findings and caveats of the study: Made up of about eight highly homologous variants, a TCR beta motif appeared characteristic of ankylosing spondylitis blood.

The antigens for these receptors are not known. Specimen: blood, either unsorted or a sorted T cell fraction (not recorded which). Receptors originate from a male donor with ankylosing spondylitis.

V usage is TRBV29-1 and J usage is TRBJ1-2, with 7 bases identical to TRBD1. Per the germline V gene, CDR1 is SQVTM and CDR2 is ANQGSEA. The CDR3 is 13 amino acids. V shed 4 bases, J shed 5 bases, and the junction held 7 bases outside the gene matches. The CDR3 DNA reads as TGCAGCGTTGTGGTGCCAGGGGGGTATGGCTACACCTTC. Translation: CSVVVPGGYGYTF.

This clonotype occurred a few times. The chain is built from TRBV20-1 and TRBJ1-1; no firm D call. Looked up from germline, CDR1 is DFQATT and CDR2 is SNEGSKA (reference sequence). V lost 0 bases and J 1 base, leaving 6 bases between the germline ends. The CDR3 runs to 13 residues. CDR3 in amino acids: CSARDRQNTEAFF. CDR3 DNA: TGCAGTGCTAGAGATAGGCAGAACACTGAAGCTTTCTTT.

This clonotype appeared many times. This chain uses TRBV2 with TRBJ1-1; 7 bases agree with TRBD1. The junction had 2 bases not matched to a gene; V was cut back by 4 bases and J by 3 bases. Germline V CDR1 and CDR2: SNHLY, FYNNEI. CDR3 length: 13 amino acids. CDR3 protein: CASSGQGYTEAFF. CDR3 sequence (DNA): TGTGCCAGCAGTGGACAGGGCTACACTGAAGCTTTCTTT.

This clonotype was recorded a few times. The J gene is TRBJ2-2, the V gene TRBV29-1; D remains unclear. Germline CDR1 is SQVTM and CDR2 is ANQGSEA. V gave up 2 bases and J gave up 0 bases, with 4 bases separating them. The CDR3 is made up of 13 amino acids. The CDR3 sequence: CSVETPNTGELFF. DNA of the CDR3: TGCAGCGTTGAAACACCGAACACCGGGGAGCTGTTTTTT.

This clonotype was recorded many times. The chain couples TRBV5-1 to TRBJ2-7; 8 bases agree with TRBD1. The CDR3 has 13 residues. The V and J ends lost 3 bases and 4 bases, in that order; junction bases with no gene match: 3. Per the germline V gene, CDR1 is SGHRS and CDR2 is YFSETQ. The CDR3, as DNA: TGCGCCAGCAGCTCGGACAGGGCTTACGAGCAGTACTTC. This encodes CASSSDRAYEQYF.

The CDR3 nucleotides read TGTGCCAGCAGTGAAGACTTAGGGGGCTCCACCTACGAGCAGTACTTC. Translation gives CASSEDLGGSTYEQYF. The chain couples TRBV2 to TRBJ2-7; 7 bases fit TRBD1. This CDR3 has 16 amino acids. V was pared by 1 base and J by 2 bases, with 8 bases of the junction left unmatched. From germline, CDR1 is SNHLY and CDR2 FYNNEI.

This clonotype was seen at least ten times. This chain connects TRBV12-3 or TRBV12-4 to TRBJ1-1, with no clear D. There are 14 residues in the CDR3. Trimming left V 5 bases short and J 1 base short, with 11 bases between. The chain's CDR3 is CASSPTSGNTEAFF. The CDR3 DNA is TGTGCCAGCAGTCCGACCTCAGGGAACACTGAAGCTTTCTTT.

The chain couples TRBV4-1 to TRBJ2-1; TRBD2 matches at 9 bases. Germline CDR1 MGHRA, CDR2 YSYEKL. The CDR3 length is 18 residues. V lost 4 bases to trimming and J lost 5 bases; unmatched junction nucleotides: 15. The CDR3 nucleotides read TGCGCCAGCAGCCGTGATTGGCCGACTAGCGGACACGACAATGAGCAGTTCTTC. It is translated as CASSRDWPTSGHDNEQFF.

The CDR3 spells CASSPIVGGGEKLFF. The CDR3 nucleotides are TGTGCCAGCAGCCCGATAGTCGGGGGTGGTGAAAAACTGTTTTTT. V usage is TRBV7-9 and J usage is TRBJ1-4; a weak D match, TRBD1 (5 bases). Germline assignment: CDR1 SEHNR and CDR2 FQNEAQ (reference sequence). Trimming stripped 5 bases from V and 7 bases from J, with 17 bases between. The CDR3 is 15 residues long.

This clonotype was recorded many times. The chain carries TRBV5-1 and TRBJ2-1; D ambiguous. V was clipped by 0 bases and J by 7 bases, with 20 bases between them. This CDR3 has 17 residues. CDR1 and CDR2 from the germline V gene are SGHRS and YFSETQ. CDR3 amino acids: CASSLEVTGYRLNEQFF. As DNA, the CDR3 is TGCGCCAGCAGCTTGGAGGTGACTGGCTATAGATTGAATGAGCAGTTCTTC.

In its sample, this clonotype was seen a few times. In nucleotides, the CDR3 is TGCAGTGCTCGAGGGACTAGCGAGACAGATACGCAGTATTTT. This translates into CSARGTSETDTQYF. The rearrangement links TRBV20-1 to TRBJ2-3; 10 bases are a match to TRBD2. CDR1 and CDR2 from the germline V gene are DFQATT and SNEGSKA (reference sequence). With V trimmed by 5 bases and J by 3 bases, 5 bases remained unmatched. CDR3 length: 14 amino acids.

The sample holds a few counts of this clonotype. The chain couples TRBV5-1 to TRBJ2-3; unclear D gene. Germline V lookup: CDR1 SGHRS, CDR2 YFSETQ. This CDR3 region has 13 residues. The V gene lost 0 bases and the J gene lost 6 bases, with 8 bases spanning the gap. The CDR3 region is CASSLGDSDTQYF. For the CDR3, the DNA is TGCGCCAGCAGCTTGGGGGATTCGGATACGCAGTATTTT.

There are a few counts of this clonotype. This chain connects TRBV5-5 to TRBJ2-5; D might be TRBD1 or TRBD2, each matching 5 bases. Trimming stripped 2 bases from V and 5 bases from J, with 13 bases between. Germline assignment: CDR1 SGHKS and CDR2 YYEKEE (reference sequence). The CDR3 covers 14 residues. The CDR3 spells CASSFEGPSETQYF. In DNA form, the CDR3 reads TGTGCCAGCAGCTTTGAGGGACCGTCTGAGACCCAGTACTTC.